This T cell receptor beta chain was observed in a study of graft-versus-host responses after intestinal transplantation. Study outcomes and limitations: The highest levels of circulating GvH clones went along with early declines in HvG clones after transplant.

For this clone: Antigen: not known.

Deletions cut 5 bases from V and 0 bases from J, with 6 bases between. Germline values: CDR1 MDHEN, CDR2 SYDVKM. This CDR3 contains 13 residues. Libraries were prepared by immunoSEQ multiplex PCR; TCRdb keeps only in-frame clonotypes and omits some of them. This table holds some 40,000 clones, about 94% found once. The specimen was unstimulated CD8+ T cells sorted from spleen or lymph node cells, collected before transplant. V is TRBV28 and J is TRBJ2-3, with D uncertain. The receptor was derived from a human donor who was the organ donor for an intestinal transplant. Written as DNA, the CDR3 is TGTGCCAGCAGTCCGACTAGCACAGATACGCAGTATTTT. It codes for CASSPTSTDTQYF.